The entry below describes one TCR beta chain. Its antigen is unidentified. The CDR3 totals 18 residues. J lost 4 bases, V lost 0 bases, and 7 bases had no gene match. Germline assignment: CDR1 SGHRS and CDR2 YFSETQ. MiXCR, run by TCRdb on the multiplex PCR reads, gives a single entry per CDR3 protein. Seen here are approximately 190,000 distinct CDR3 sequences, around a third observed once, and the top ten hold roughly 4.3%. The sample belongs to a study of breast tumors, draining lymph nodes, adjacent tissues. Regarding the study as a whole: Compared with lymph nodes, tumors were less diverse; compared with nontumor tissue, more.

Samples came from axillary lymph nodes draining the breast cancer. V usage is TRBV5-1 and J usage is TRBJ2-1; 13 bases agree with TRBD2. This receptor was taken from a female donor with breast cancer. Some clones in this sample may be carry-over from other donors' samples. The sequenced material came from axillary lymph node tissue. The CDR3 coding sequence is TGCGCCAGCAGCTTGGTAGGGACTAGCGGGAAAAGGTACAATGAGCAGTTCTTC. Protein sequence: CASSLVGTSGKRYNEQFF.